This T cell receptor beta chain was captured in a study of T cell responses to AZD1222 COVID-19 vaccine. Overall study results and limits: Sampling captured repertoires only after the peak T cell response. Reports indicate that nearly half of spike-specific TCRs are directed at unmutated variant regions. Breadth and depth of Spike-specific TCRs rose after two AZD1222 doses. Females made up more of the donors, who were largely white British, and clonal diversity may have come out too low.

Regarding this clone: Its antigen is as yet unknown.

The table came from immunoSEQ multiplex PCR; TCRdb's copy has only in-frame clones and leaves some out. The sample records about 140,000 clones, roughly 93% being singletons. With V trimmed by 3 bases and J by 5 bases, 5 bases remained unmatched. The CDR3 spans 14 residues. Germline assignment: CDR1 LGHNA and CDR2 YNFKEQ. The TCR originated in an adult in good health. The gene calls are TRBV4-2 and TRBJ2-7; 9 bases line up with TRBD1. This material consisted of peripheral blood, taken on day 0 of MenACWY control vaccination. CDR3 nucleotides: TGTGCCAGCAGCCAGGGACAGGGCACTGACGAGCAGTACTTC. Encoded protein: CASSQGQGTDEQYF.